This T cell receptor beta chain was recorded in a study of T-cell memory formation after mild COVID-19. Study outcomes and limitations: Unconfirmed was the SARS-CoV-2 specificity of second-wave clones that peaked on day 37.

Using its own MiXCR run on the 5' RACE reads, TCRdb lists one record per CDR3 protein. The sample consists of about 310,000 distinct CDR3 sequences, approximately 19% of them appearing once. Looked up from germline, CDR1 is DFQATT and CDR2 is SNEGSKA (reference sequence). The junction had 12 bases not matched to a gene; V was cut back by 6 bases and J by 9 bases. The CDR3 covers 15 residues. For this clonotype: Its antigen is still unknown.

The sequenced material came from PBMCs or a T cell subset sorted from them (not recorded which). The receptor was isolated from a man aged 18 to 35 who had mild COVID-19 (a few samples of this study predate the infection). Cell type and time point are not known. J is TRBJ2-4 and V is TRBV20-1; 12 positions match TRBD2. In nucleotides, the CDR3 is TGCAGTGCCCCTACTAGCGGGGGGACTTTTGTCATTCAGTACTTC. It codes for CSAPTSGGTFVIQYF.